This T cell receptor beta chain was sequenced during a study of shared clonotypes between healthy human individuals. Across the whole study: CD4 naive and CD4 memory each took three plates per donor, while CD8 naive took two and CD8 memory one. General study findings and limits: Naive subsets, compared against memory subsets, generally had larger estimated richness values. The four-donor shared clonotypes exceeded non-shared clonotypes in generation probability, with non-shared ones scoring lower.

The germline CDR1 and CDR2 sequences are SEHNR and FQNEAQ (reference sequence). V was clipped by 4 bases and J by 5 bases; unmatched bases: 3. This CDR3 has 15 residues. Naive CD8 cells were CD45RO-negative, positively selected for CCR7, excluding terminally differentiated effector memory CD45RA+ cells. Regarding this clone: Antigen unknown.

Assay: immunoSEQ multiplex PCR; the TCRdb copy retains only in-frame clones and omits some. The data show roughly 2 million clones, less than 95% seen once. The chain has TRBV7-9 and TRBJ2-1; 12 bases line up with TRBD2. This receptor was identified in a man aged 18 to 30 in good health. Sequenced material: naive CD8+ T cells sorted from blood. The CDR3 loop reads CASSSSGGADNEQFF. The DNA of the CDR3 is TGTGCCAGCAGCTCTAGCGGGGGGGCTGACAATGAGCAGTTCTTC. Drawing the rest from reference TRBV7-9 and TRBJ2-1, the complete variable domain is DTGVSQNPRHKITKRGQNVTFRCDPISEHNRLYWYRQTLGQGPEFLTYFQNEAQLEKSRLLSDRFSAERPKGSFSTLEIQRTEQGDSAMYLCASSSSGGADNEQFFGPGTRLTVL.